One and the same sample provided the 21 T cell receptor beta chains below, sequenced in a study of OX40 agonist ivuxolimab in advanced cancers. Using immunoSEQ multiplex PCR, the repertoire was profiled, and TCRdb retains in-frame clones only, with some absent. The data contain 70,000 to 80,000 clones, about 91% of them singletons. The input for sequencing was CD4+ or CD8+ T cells sorted from blood, taken in a trial of the OX40 agonist ivuxolimab. The receptors come from an adult with an advanced solid tumor such as melanoma, head and neck, liver or kidney cancer.

The chain uses TRBV7-8 and TRBJ2-5; 10 bases align to TRBD2. V was clipped by 3 bases and J by 7 bases; unmatched bases: 8. The V gene's germline CDR1 is SGHVS and CDR2 FQNEAQ. The CDR3 is 15 amino acids. In DNA form, the CDR3 reads TGTGCCAGCAGCTTGGGAACTAGCGGGATGTTGACCCAGTACTTC. Encoded protein: CASSLGTSGMLTQYF. Full variable domain (rest looked up from reference TRBV7-8 and TRBJ2-5): GAGVSQSPRYKVAKRGQDVALRCDPISGHVSLFWYQQALGQGPEFLTYFQNEAQLDKSGLPSDRFFAERPEGSVSTLKIQRTQQEDSAVYLCASSLGTSGMLTQYFGPGTRLLVL.

This clone was picked up a small number of times. The chain links TRBV4-2 to TRBJ2-1; D is unresolved. Germline V gene lookup returns CDR1 LGHNA and CDR2 YNFKEQ. The CDR3 contains 14 residues. The V end lost 1 base, the J end lost 5 bases, and 9 bases lay between the germline ends. The DNA of the CDR3 is TGTGCCAGCAGCCAAGGCGCTGGCGACAATGAGCAGTTCTTC. Protein: CASSQGAGDNEQFF.

The chain uses TRBV19 and TRBJ2-3; 11 nucleotides agree with TRBD2. Germline V lookup: CDR1 LNHDA, CDR2 SQIVND (reference sequence). J gave up 3 bases and V 5 bases, and 4 bases lay outside the gene matches. This CDR3 comprises 15 residues. CDR3 sequence: CASSLRTSGTDTQYF. The DNA of the CDR3 is TGTGCCAGTAGTCTGCGGACTAGCGGGACAGATACGCAGTATTTT.

The V gene is TRBV6-5, the J gene TRBJ2-1, with D tentatively TRBD2 (5 bases). CDR3 length: 15 amino acids. The V and J ends lost 1 base and 6 bases respectively, with 13 bases between them. Germline lookup yields CDR1 MNHEY and CDR2 SVGAGI. The CDR3 region is CASSYWTPLGNEQFF. CDR3 DNA: TGTGCCAGCAGTTACTGGACTCCGCTGGGCAATGAGCAGTTCTTC.

The gene calls are TRBV6-1 and TRBJ1-2, with 9 bases identical to TRBD1. Germline CDR1 and CDR2: MNHNS and SASEGT. The CDR3 is 13 residues long. Trimming at V came to 3 bases and at J to 6 bases, leaving 2 bases not matched to a gene. The CDR3 sequence is CASSDRTGDGYTF. The CDR3 coding sequence is TGTGCCAGCAGTGACAGGACAGGGGATGGCTACACCTTC.

The gene calls are TRBV14 and TRBJ2-7, with D possibly matching TRBD2 (5 bases). The CDR3 loop spans 15 amino acids. CDR1 is SGHDN, CDR2 FVKESK, per germline. Trimming left V 4 bases short and J 6 bases short, with 19 bases between. The DNA of the CDR3 is TGTGCCAGCAGCCTCGGACTCTATGGAGGAGGCGAGCAGTACTTC. As protein: CASSLGLYGGGEQYF.

This clone was seen a single time. The V and J genes are TRBV28 and TRBJ2-7, with 7 bases that match TRBD1. This CDR3 region has 15 residues. Trimming cost V 4 bases and J 4 bases; bases outside gene matches: 10. The germline V gene encodes CDR1 MDHEN and CDR2 SYDVKM. CDR3 residues: CASSSSTGFNYEQYF. CDR3 sequence (DNA): TGTGCCAGCAGTTCCTCGACAGGGTTCAATTACGAGCAGTACTTC.

This clone was recorded only once. This sequence joins TRBV7-9 and TRBJ2-3, with 8 nucleotides matching TRBD2. The J segment lost 1 base and the V segment lost 1 base, leaving 1 base of the junction unmatched. CDR1 and CDR2 (germline): SEHNR, FQNEAQ (reference sequence). The CDR3 sequence is 15 residues long. The CDR3 loop is CASSLVTSGTDTQYF. CDR3 nucleotide sequence: TGTGCCAGCAGCTTAGTGACTAGCGGCACAGATACGCAGTATTTT.

As concerns this clone: A much larger clone differs by one base, so this may be a read error. This chain uses TRBV30 with TRBJ2-5; D call uncertain. There are 13 residues in the CDR3. In germline, CDR1 is GTSNPN, CDR2 SVGIG (reference sequence). Trimming took 4 bases from V and 2 from J, leaving 11 bases between them. CDR3 in amino acids: CAWNVQTQETQYF. In DNA, the CDR3 is TGTGCCTGGAATGTACAGACTCAAGAGACCCAGTACTTC.

The chain recombines TRBV18 with TRBJ2-4, with 7 nucleotides matching TRBD2. The CDR3 is 16 residues long. The germline V gene has CDR1 KGHSH and CDR2 LQKENI. V lost 4 bases and J lost 5; bases outside the gene matches: 11. CDR3 amino acids: CASSLSEAGVQNIQYF. The CDR3 DNA sequence: TGTGCCAGCTCACTTTCCGAGGCGGGGGTCCAAAACATTCAGTACTTC.

This chain joins TRBV7-8 and TRBJ1-2, with TRBD1 as a possible D gene (5 bases). The CDR3 extends over 12 amino acids. V was cut by 5 bases and J by 4 bases, with 8 bases left in between. Germline V gene data show CDR1 as SGHVS and CDR2 as FQNEAQ. The CDR3 nucleotides read TGTGCCAGCAGCCCCGGGGGCTATGGCTACACCTTC. It yields the protein CASSPGGYGYTF.

V gene TRBV7-8 combines with J gene TRBJ1-5; 8 bases agree with TRBD1. CDR1 is SGHVS, CDR2 FQNEAQ, per germline. There are 14 residues in the CDR3. J lost 4 bases, V lost 2 bases, and 1 base had no gene match. The CDR3 protein is CASSLTGGNQPQHF. The CDR3 DNA follows: TGTGCCAGCAGCTTAACAGGGGGGAATCAGCCCCAGCATTTT.

This CDR3 is CAISEQDRGPGEQYF. CDR3 in DNA: TGTGCCATCAGTGAGCAAGACAGGGGGCCTGGGGAGCAGTACTTC. The chain couples TRBV10-3 to TRBJ2-7; 10 nucleotides agree with TRBD1. Germline-derived CDR1 and CDR2 are ENHRY and SYGVKD. V dropped 2 bases and J dropped 7; count of bases not matched to a gene: 8. This CDR3 contains 15 residues.

This chain connects TRBV30 to TRBJ1-4, with 7 nucleotides matching TRBD1. The germline gives CDR1 GTSNPN, CDR2 SVGIG (reference sequence). The V and J ends lost 3 bases and 3 bases, in that order; junction bases with no gene match: 7. This CDR3 region has 15 residues. The CDR3 coding sequence is TGTGCCTGGAGCCACCTGGGACAGTCTAATGAAAAACTGTTTTTT. Amino acids: CAWSHLGQSNEKLFF.

The gene calls are TRBV30 and TRBJ1-6, with 8 bases aligning to TRBD1. With V trimmed by 3 bases and J by 11 bases, 6 bases remained unmatched. The length of the CDR3 is 13 residues. The germline gives CDR1 GTSNPN, CDR2 SVGIG (reference sequence). CDR3 DNA: TGTGCCTGGAGGGGACAGGATGGAGCACCCCTCCACTTT. Its protein product is CAWRGQDGAPLHF.

Here the CDR3 reads CASSIGRGNTEAFF. The CDR3, as DNA: TGTGCCAGTAGTATAGGCAGGGGGAACACTGAAGCTTTCTTT. The chain recombines TRBV19 with TRBJ1-1, with D possibly being TRBD1 (6 bases). The CDR3 is 14 amino acids. Germline V gene sequence: CDR1 LNHDA, CDR2 SQIVND (reference sequence). V was shortened by 1 base and J by 1 base, with 7 bases between the two germline ends.

The genes are TRBV7-9 and TRBJ1-1, with a weak D call TRBD1 (5 bases). V lost 5 bases and J 1 base, leaving 17 bases between the germline ends. Germline-derived CDR1 and CDR2 are SEHNR and FQNEAQ (reference sequence). This CDR3 spans 16 amino acids. In nucleotides, the CDR3 is TGTGCCAGCAGCCCACTTCCCACGACAGCGAACACTGAAGCTTTCTTT. It yields the protein CASSPLPTTANTEAFF.

The chain couples TRBV30 to TRBJ1-5; D unclear. The CDR3 covers 15 residues. Trimming removed 0 bases at V and 4 bases at J, with 13 bases between. CDR1 is GTSNPN and CDR2 is SVGIG in the germline V gene (reference sequence). Here the CDR3 DNA reads TGTGCCTGGAGTGTAGGCTACAGTACGAATCAGCCCCAGCATTTT. Translation: CAWSVGYSTNQPQHF. Full variable domain (remainder filled in from reference TRBV30 and TRBJ1-5): SQTIHQWPATLVQPVGSPLSLECTVEGTSNPNLYWYRQAAGRGLQLLFYSVGIGQISSEVPQNLSASRPQDRQFILSSKKLLLSDSGFYLCAWSVGYSTNQPQHFGDGTRLSIL.

The chain couples TRBV9 to TRBJ1-2; no clear D gene. This CDR3 has 13 residues. V lost 0 bases to trimming and J lost 7 bases, with 10 bases between them. Germline CDR1 is SGDLS and CDR2 is YYNGEE. This CDR3 reads CASSVGETGGYTF. DNA of the CDR3: TGTGCCAGCAGCGTAGGGGAAACGGGTGGCTACACCTTC.

This rearrangement joins TRBV5-5 to TRBJ1-1, with 7 positions matching TRBD1. CDR3 length: 14 amino acids. The J segment lost 5 bases and the V segment lost 5 bases, leaving 9 bases of the junction unmatched. CDR1 is SGHKS and CDR2 is YYEKEE in the germline V gene (reference sequence). The CDR3 here is CASRTYAGGTEAFF. For the CDR3, the DNA is TGTGCCAGCAGAACATATGCAGGGGGTACTGAAGCTTTCTTT. Looking up the rest from reference TRBV5-5 and TRBJ1-1 gives the full variable domain: DAGVTQSPTHLIKTRGQQVTLRCSPISGHKSVSWYQQVLGQGPQFIFQYYEKEERGRGNFPDRFSARQFPNYSSELNVNALLLGDSALYLCASRTYAGGTEAFFGQGTRLTVV.

The chain uses TRBV27 and TRBJ2-7; D tentatively reads TRBD1 or TRBD2 (7 bases each). Germline-derived CDR1 and CDR2 are MNHEY and SMNVEV (reference sequence). CDR3 length: 15 residues. V was clipped by 2 bases and J by 4 bases, with 15 bases between them. The CDR3 reads CASSLRGLAVYEQYF. The CDR3 region has the DNA TGTGCCAGCAGTTTAAGGGGGCTAGCGGTGTACGAGCAGTACTTC.